Presented here are 4 T cell receptor beta chains from one specimen sequenced in a study of technical replicates of blood from a handful of donors. Sequencing was performed with immunoSEQ multiplex PCR; in TCRdb, only in-frame clones are kept and a portion is missing. The table includes around 83,000 clones, 91% detected once. The sequencing sample was made of T cells isolated from PBMCs. The receptor source for this set is a human donor in good health. Some clones in this sample may be carry-over from other donors' samples.

The table lists this clone with a few counts. The gene calls are TRBV18 and TRBJ1-1; D not certain. The germline CDR1 and CDR2 sequences are KGHSH and LQKENI. The CDR3 has 12 residues. Trimming removed 2 bases at V and 4 bases at J, with 5 bases between. CDR3 sequence: CASSPAATEAFF. The CDR3 coding sequence is TGTGCCAGCTCACCAGCGGCCACTGAAGCTTTCTTT.

The genes are TRBV11-2 and TRBJ2-7, with TRBD1 matching 9 bases. The germline gives CDR1 SGHAT, CDR2 FQNNGV. V shed 3 bases, J shed 2 bases, and the junction held 5 bases outside the gene matches. The length of the CDR3 is 15 residues. The DNA for the CDR3 is TGTGCCAGCAGCTTGATGGGACAGGGCCCCTACGAGCAGTACTTC. As protein: CASSLMGQGPYEQYF.

This chain connects TRBV12-5 to TRBJ2-1, with D maybe TRBD1 (6 bases). Trimming removed 5 bases from V and 7 bases from J, with 21 bases in between. This CDR3 spans 16 amino acids. CDR1 and CDR2 from the germline V gene are LGHNT and FRNRAP. DNA of the CDR3: TGTGCTAGTGGTCCGAAGGAGGCAGGGGCGAGGAATGAGCAGTTCTTC. Protein sequence: CASGPKEAGARNEQFF.

This clone was observed a few times. The chain joins TRBV10-3 to TRBJ1-3; a weak D match, TRBD1 (6 bases). Germline values: CDR1 ENHRY, CDR2 SYGVKD. This CDR3 region has 16 residues. Trimming stripped 3 bases from V and 2 bases from J, with 14 bases between. CDR3 residues: CAISEGRAGAGNTIYF. The CDR3 region has the DNA TGTGCCATCAGTGAAGGTCGGGCAGGGGCTGGAAACACCATATATTTT.